These 29 T cell receptor beta chains were sequenced from one sample in a study of cytomegalovirus exposure and HLA in healthy donors. The primer mix had 60 Vbeta and 13 Jbeta primers. The data were produced by immunoSEQ multiplex PCR, yet TCRdb's version contains in-frame clones alone and is incomplete. The repertoire holds some 150,000 clones, 55% to 75% seen once, with 6% to 8.5% in the top ten. Sequencing used PBMCs. These receptors were obtained from a woman in her sixties in good health and CMV-seropositive.

The chain employs TRBV5-6 and TRBJ2-7; 13 bases map to TRBD2. This CDR3 has 16 amino acids. Germline lookup yields CDR1 SGHDT and CDR2 YYEEEE. With 4 bases clipped from V and 3 bases from J, the junction kept 7 bases outside the gene matches. The CDR3 sequence is CASSPWTSGSGYEQYF. The CDR3 nucleotides read TGTGCCAGCAGCCCGTGGACTAGCGGGAGTGGCTACGAGCAGTACTTC.

The chain combines TRBV4-3 with TRBJ2-1, with a tentative D call TRBD1 (5 bases). Looked up from germline, CDR1 is LGHNA and CDR2 is YSLEER. CDR3 length: 16 residues. With 0 bases removed from V and 2 bases from J, the gap between germline ends came to 11 bases. CDR3: CASSQEQALTYNEQFF. The CDR3 coding sequence is TGCGCCAGCAGCCAAGAACAGGCACTTACCTACAATGAGCAGTTCTTC.

The V and J genes are TRBV5-4 and TRBJ2-1, with D perhaps matching TRBD2 (6 bases). This CDR3 region has 16 residues. Germline V gene lookup returns CDR1 SGHNT and CDR2 YYREEE (reference sequence). Trimming left V 4 bases short and J 8 bases short, with 22 bases between. The CDR3 reads CASSRSGLLVFDEQFF. CDR3 in DNA: TGTGCCAGCAGCCGCTCGGGACTCTTGGTTTTCGATGAGCAGTTCTTC.

The chain links TRBV4-1 to TRBJ2-3; D unclear. Germline V CDR1 and CDR2: MGHRA, YSYEKL. Trimming took off 0 bases at V and 8 bases at J, with 9 bases between the two ends. The CDR3 has 13 amino acids. Here the CDR3 DNA reads TGCGCCAGCAGCCAAGATCGAGGTGGTACGCAGTATTTT. Protein sequence: CASSQDRGGTQYF.

This chain links TRBV2 with TRBJ2-5; 7 bases are shared with TRBD1. The J call is in doubt because the DNA end fits TRBJ2-7 better. The germline V gene has CDR1 SNHLY and CDR2 FYNNEI. This CDR3 region has 14 residues. The CDR3 loop reads CASSERTGGYEQYF. CDR3 DNA: TGTGCCAGCAGTGAACGGACAGGTGGCTACGAGCAGTACTTC.

This clone was seen a few times. The J gene is TRBJ2-7, the V gene TRBV18; possibly TRBD2 for D (6 bases). CDR1 is KGHSH, CDR2 LQKENI, per germline. This CDR3 has 15 residues. Deletions cut 2 bases from V and 2 bases from J, with 13 bases between. CDR3 sequence reads: CASSPGASATYEQYF. The CDR3 coding sequence is TGTGCCAGCTCACCAGGCGCTAGCGCGACCTACGAGCAGTACTTC.

This clone was seen only a few times. Within the sample, other DNA sequences also encode this same CDR3. The chain is built from TRBV30 and TRBJ1-1; D ambiguous. Germline V gene data show CDR1 as GTSNPN and CDR2 as SVGIG (reference sequence). Between the trimmed V and J ends, which lost 3 bases and 1 base, there was a span of 9 bases. This CDR3 has 13 residues. The CDR3 DNA reads TGTGCCTGGAGCGTACAACAGAACACTGAAGCTTTCTTT. Its protein product is CAWSVQQNTEAFF. The variable domain in full, with the rest retrieved from reference TRBV30 and TRBJ1-1, is SQTIHQWPATLVQPVGSPLSLECTVEGTSNPNLYWYRQAAGRGLQLLFYSVGIGQISSEVPQNLSASRPQDRQFILSSKKLLLSDSGFYLCAWSVQQNTEAFFGQGTRLTVV.

The chain combines TRBV7-5 with TRBJ1-5; TRBD1 is taken as the D call from the table, unchecked against the DNA. TRBV7-5 constitutes a pseudogene. The CDR3 consists of 16 residues. In DNA form, the CDR3 reads TGTGCCAGAAGCCTATCCCGGGACAGAATTAATCAGCCCCAGCATTTT. Protein product: CARSLSRDRINQPQHF.

V gene TRBV5-4 combines with J gene TRBJ2-1; 8 bases align to TRBD2. The CDR3 has 18 amino acids. Germline V gene data show CDR1 as SGHNT and CDR2 as YYREEE (reference sequence). Losses at the gene ends were 4 bases for V and 7 bases for J; bases not matched to a gene: 19. The CDR3: CASSNPLAGRASVNEQFF. The CDR3 DNA sequence: TGTGCCAGCAGCAATCCACTAGCCGGGAGGGCCTCGGTGAATGAGCAGTTCTTC.

V and J are TRBV18 and TRBJ2-6; D is unresolved. Germline CDR1 is KGHSH and CDR2 is LQKENI. The CDR3 runs to 14 residues. V was trimmed by 3 bases and J by 3 bases, leaving 6 bases between them. The CDR3 reads CASSPTSGANVLTF. The CDR3 bases are TGTGCCAGCTCACCTACGAGTGGGGCCAACGTCCTGACTTTC.

About this clone itself: Other DNA sequences in this sample translate to the same CDR3. The chain is built from TRBV13 and TRBJ1-1; a weak D match, TRBD1 (5 bases). CDR3 size: 14 residues. Germline loops: CDR1 PRHDT, CDR2 FYEKMQ (reference sequence). V lost 0 bases and J 1 base, leaving 6 bases between the germline ends. The CDR3 region has the DNA TGTGCCAGCAGCTTAGGGGGGGGGAACACTGAAGCTTTCTTT. Amino acid sequence: CASSLGGGNTEAFF.

The rearrangement uses TRBV27 and TRBJ2-7, with 9 bases matching TRBD2. The CDR3 consists of 16 residues. With V trimmed by 4 bases and J by 4 bases, 11 bases remained unmatched. Germline values: CDR1 MNHEY, CDR2 SMNVEV (reference sequence). As DNA, the CDR3 is TGTGCCAGCAGTTCCTCGACTAGCGGTTCGTGGTACGAGCAGTACTTC. Residues: CASSSSTSGSWYEQYF.

The chain couples TRBV28 to TRBJ1-2; D not certain. The germline gives CDR1 MDHEN, CDR2 SYDVKM. The CDR3 loop spans 12 amino acids. The ends were cut back, 5 bases at V and 8 bases at J, with 12 bases in the middle. DNA of the CDR3: TGTGCCAGCAGTGTTTCAGGCTACGGCTACACCTTC. Amino acids: CASSVSGYGYTF.

The rearrangement links TRBV5-8 to TRBJ1-2; 11 nucleotides match TRBD1. Germline V CDR1 and CDR2: SGHTS, YDEGEE. The CDR3 loop spans 16 amino acids. Unmatched junction bases numbered 11, after V lost 5 bases and J lost 5 bases. The CDR3 here is CASRQRTGGFKYGYTF. DNA for the CDR3: TGTGCCAGCAGACAAAGGACAGGGGGCTTCAAGTATGGCTACACCTTC.

This clone was seen many times. This chain joins TRBV7-9 and TRBJ2-1; weak D call: TRBD1 (5 bases). Looked up from germline, CDR1 is SEHNR and CDR2 is FQNEAQ (reference sequence). The CDR3 has 17 residues. V was cut by 1 base and J by 4 bases, with 17 bases left in between. CDR3 residues: CASSLVQGLHPYNEQFF. CDR3 sequence (DNA): TGTGCCAGCAGCTTAGTTCAGGGCCTCCACCCTTACAATGAGCAGTTCTTC.

The chain carries TRBV2 and TRBJ2-5, with D tentatively TRBD2 (5 bases). The V end was cut by 2 bases, the J end by 6 bases, with 10 bases between. Germline V lookup: CDR1 SNHLY, CDR2 FYNNEI. The CDR3 extends over 13 amino acids. CDR3 sequence reads: CASSEIGGKTQYF. CDR3 nucleotide sequence: TGTGCCAGCAGTGAAATTGGAGGAAAGACCCAGTACTTC.

The chain employs TRBV28 and TRBJ1-5, with a tentative D call TRBD1 (5 bases). V gave up 5 bases and J gave up 2 bases, with 10 bases separating them. Germline CDR1 is MDHEN and CDR2 is SYDVKM. This CDR3 has 14 amino acids. The CDR3 bases are TGTGCCAGCAGTCTCTGGGGGGGCAATCAGCCCCAGCATTTT. It yields the protein CASSLWGGNQPQHF.

The chain links TRBV27 to TRBJ2-4; 7 bases match TRBD1. The length of the CDR3 is 19 residues. CDR1 is MNHEY, CDR2 SMNVEV, per germline (reference sequence). J lost 2 bases, V lost 6 bases, and 19 bases had no gene match. CDR3 nucleotide sequence: TGTGCCAGCAGCCGGACGGGACAGCGACCCGAATATCCCAAAAACATTCAGTACTTC. This codes for CASSRTGQRPEYPKNIQYF.

The CDR3 loop reads CASSATSGMDTQYF. The CDR3 DNA is TGTGCCAGCAGCGCGACTAGCGGGATGGATACGCAGTATTTT. The chain combines TRBV4-2 with TRBJ2-3, with 11 nucleotides matching TRBD2. This CDR3 spans 14 amino acids. CDR1 and CDR2 (germline): LGHNA, YNFKEQ. J gave up 6 bases and V 5 bases, and 4 bases lay outside the gene matches.

This clone appeared a few times. This rearrangement joins TRBV5-1 to TRBJ1-5; perhaps TRBD1 as D (5 bases). V was shortened by 0 bases and J by 1 base, with 5 bases between the two germline ends. The CDR3 runs 14 residues. Germline CDR1 and CDR2: SGHRS and YFSETQ. The CDR3 coding sequence is TGCGCCAGCAGCTTGGCAGGGAGCAATCAGCCCCAGCATTTT. Translation: CASSLAGSNQPQHF.

This clone has more than one count but fewer than ten. The V call is TRBV28, the J call TRBJ1-5; tentative D call: TRBD1 (5 bases). CDR1 and CDR2 (germline): MDHEN, SYDVKM. This CDR3 region has 16 residues. Trimming took off 6 bases at V and 0 bases at J, with 15 bases between the two ends. The CDR3 DNA reads as TGTGCCAGCAGCTCCGACAGTGTCGTTAGCAATCAGCCCCAGCATTTT. Amino acids: CASSSDSVVSNQPQHF.

The chain joins TRBV6-1 to TRBJ1-2, with D uncertain. Germline V gives CDR1 MNHNS, CDR2 SASEGT. The germline V and J ends were trimmed by 4 bases and 5 bases, with 8 bases remaining between them. The CDR3 is made up of 12 amino acids. Written as DNA, the CDR3 is TGTGCCAGCAGTGGAGAGGCTTATGGCTACACCTTC. It yields the protein CASSGEAYGYTF.

This chain links TRBV11-2 with TRBJ2-7; a possible D gene is TRBD2 (7 bases). The CDR3 covers 15 residues. Germline values: CDR1 SGHAT, CDR2 FQNNGV. V was trimmed by 1 base and J by 2 bases, leaving 12 bases between them. Here the CDR3 reads CASSLVRGGAYEQYF. The CDR3 bases are TGTGCCAGCAGCTTAGTCCGCGGGGGCGCCTACGAGCAGTACTTC.

This chain uses TRBV27 with TRBJ1-2, with 10 bases identical to TRBD1. This CDR3 region has 13 residues. Germline-derived CDR1 and CDR2 are MNHEY and SMNVEV (reference sequence). The V gene end was trimmed by 5 bases and the J gene end by 4 bases; junction bases not matched to a gene: 1. DNA of the CDR3: TGTGCCAGCAGTGGACAGGGGGGCTATGGCTACACCTTC. Residues: CASSGQGGYGYTF.

The J gene is TRBJ2-2, the V gene TRBV7-8; 7 nucleotides match TRBD2. The germline V gene has CDR1 SGHVS and CDR2 FQNEAQ. The CDR3 spans 15 residues. V lost 2 bases to trimming and J lost 4 bases; unmatched junction nucleotides: 4. This chain's CDR3 is CASSLRLAATGELFF. CDR3 DNA: TGTGCCAGCAGCTTACGCCTAGCGGCCACCGGGGAGCTGTTTTTT.

The chain links TRBV18 to TRBJ2-1; weak D call: TRBD2 (6 bases). This CDR3 has 16 amino acids. V lost 0 bases to trimming and J lost 2 bases, with 11 bases between them. Germline CDR1 reads KGHSH; CDR2 reads LQKENI. The CDR3 loop reads CASSPPGGGTYNEQFF. The CDR3 coding sequence is TGTGCCAGCTCACCACCGGGAGGAGGCACCTACAATGAGCAGTTCTTC.

The V gene is TRBV6-5, the J gene TRBJ2-1; the D is unclear. Germline V gene lookup returns CDR1 MNHEY and CDR2 SVGAGI. The CDR3 has 14 amino acids. Deletions cut 0 bases from V and 7 bases from J, with 10 bases between. The DNA for the CDR3 is TGTGCCAGCAGTTACTCGACTCGCCGAAATGAGCAGTTCTTC. It encodes CASSYSTRRNEQFF.

The rearrangement uses TRBV5-1 and TRBJ2-3; a possible D gene is TRBD1 (5 bases). The CDR3 totals 17 residues. Germline CDR1 SGHRS, CDR2 YFSETQ. The V gene lost 2 bases and the J gene lost 2 bases, with 18 bases spanning the gap. The CDR3 DNA is TGCGCCAGCAGCTTTAGCCCATCGACAGTACCCACAGATACGCAGTATTTT. This gives the protein CASSFSPSTVPTDTQYF.

The chain uses TRBV28 and TRBJ1-4; D gene unclear. CDR1 MDHEN and CDR2 SYDVKM come from the germline V gene. Trimming pared 3 bases from V and 0 bases from J, leaving 5 bases between. The length of the CDR3 is 14 residues. The CDR3 coding sequence is TGTGCCAGCAGTTTCGGTTCAACTAATGAAAAACTGTTTTTT. Its protein is CASSFGSTNEKLFF.